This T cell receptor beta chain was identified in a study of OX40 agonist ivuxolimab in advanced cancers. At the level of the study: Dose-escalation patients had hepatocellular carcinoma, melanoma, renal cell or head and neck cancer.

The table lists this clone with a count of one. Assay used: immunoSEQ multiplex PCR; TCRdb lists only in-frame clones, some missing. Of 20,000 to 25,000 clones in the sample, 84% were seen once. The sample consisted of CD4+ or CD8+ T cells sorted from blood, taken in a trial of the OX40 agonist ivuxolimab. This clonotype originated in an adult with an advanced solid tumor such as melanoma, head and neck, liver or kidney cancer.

The CDR3 DNA reads as TGTGCCAGCAGCTTCGAGACAGGCTATGGCTACACCTTC. Translating gives CASSFETGYGYTF. The chain combines TRBV9 with TRBJ1-2; TRBD1 might be the D (6 bases). Germline loops: CDR1 SGDLS, CDR2 YYNGEE. The ends were cut back, 4 bases at V and 4 bases at J, with 11 bases in the middle. CDR3 length: 13 amino acids.